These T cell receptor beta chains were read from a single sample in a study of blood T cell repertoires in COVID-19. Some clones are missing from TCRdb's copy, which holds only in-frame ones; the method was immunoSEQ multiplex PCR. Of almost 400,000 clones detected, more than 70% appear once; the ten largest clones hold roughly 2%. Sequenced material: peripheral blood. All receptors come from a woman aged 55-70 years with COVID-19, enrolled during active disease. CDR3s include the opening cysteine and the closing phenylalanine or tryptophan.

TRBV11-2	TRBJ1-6	CASSFQSPLHF
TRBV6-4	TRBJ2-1	CASSDRFRDSRSEQFF
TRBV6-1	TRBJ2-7	CASSEGQGAFYEQYF
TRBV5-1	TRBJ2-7	CASSFGTGGYEQYF
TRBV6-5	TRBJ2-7	CASSYTGYEQYF
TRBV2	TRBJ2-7	CASRRTSGTYEQYF
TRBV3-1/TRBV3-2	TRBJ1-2	CASSQDLLGEAGYTF
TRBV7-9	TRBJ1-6	CASRTTGDNSPLHF
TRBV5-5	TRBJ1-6	CASSLLEGKGSPLHF
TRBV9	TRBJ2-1	CASSVSQTLWGDLYNEQFF
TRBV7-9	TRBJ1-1	CASSHETGPTEAFF
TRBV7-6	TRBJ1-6	CASSARDRVLSYNSPLHF
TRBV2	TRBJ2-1	CASREPGPYNEQFF
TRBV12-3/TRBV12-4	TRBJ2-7	CASSPSYEQYF
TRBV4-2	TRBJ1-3	CASSRDQAGHSGNTIYF
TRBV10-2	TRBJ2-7	CASSEERSGGQYF
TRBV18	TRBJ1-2	CASSPGQGSVGYGYTF
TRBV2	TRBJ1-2	CASKRRDRGNGYTF
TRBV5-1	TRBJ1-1	CASSLALHGSPKGTEAFF
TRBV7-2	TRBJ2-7	CASSFMRRDEQYF
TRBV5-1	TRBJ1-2	CASSVSSQGAGGYTF
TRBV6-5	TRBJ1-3	CASRGTGRGNTIYF
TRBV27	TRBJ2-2	CASIPLNGGVGTGELFF
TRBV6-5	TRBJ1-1	CASSPSVNTEAFF
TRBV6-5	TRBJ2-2	CASWQEGTGELFF
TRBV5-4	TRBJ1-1	CASSQGTFEAFF
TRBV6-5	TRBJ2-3	CASSRDRATDTQYF
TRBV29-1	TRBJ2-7	CSAAVSSYEQYF
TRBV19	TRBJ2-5	CASSPRVNGETQYF
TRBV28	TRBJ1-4	CASSLEQGRKLFF
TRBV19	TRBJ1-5	CASRDYSNQPQHF
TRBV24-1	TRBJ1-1	CATKGQGNTEAFF
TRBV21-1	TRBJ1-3	CASSKVATCSGNTIYF
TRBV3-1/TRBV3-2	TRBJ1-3	CASSLGTGGTAGNTIYF
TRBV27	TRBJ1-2	CASSPRTGIADTF
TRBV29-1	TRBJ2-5	CSVTPRGAVRETQYF
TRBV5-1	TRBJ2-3	CASSLDRVDTQYF
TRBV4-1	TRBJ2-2	CASSQNGPQGIPGELFF
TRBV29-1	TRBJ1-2	CSVLGSGNYGYTF
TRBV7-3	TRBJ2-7	CASSLRGPPYEQYF
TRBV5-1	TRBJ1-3	CASSSDTGNTIYF
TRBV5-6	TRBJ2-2	CASSPVKNGGYTGELFF
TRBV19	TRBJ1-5	CATRHRTGNQPQHF
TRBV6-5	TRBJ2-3	CASRQPGGRDTQYF
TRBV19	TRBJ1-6	CASSGGQGALHF